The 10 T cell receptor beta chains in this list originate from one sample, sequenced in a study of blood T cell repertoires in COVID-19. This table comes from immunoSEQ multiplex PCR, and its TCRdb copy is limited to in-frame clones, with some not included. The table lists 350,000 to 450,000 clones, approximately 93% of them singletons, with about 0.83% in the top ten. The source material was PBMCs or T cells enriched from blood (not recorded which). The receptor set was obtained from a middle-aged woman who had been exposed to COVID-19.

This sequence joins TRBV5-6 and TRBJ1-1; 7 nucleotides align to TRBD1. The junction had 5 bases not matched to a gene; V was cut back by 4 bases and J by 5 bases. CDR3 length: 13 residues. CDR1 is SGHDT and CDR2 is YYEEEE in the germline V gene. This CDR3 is CASSQQGNTEAFF. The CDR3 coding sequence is TGTGCCAGCAGCCAACAGGGGAATACTGAAGCTTTCTTT.

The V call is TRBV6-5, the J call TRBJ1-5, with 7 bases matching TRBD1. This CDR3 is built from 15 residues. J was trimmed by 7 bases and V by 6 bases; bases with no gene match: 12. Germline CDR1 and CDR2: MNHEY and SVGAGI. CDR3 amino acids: CASSVRHRGGQPQHF. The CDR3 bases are TGTGCCAGCAGCGTTCGGCACAGGGGCGGCCAGCCCCAGCATTTT.

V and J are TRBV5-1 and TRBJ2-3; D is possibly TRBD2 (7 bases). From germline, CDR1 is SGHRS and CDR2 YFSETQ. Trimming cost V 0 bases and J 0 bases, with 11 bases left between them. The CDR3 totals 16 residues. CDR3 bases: TGCGCCAGCAGCTTGGGGGCGGGGGCCAGCACAGATACGCAGTATTTT. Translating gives CASSLGAGASTDTQYF. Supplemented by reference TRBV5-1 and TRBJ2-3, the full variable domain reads KAGVTQTPRYLIKTRGQQVTLSCSPISGHRSVSWYQQTPGQGLQFLFEYFSETQRNKGNFPGRFSGRQFSNSRSEMNVSTLELGDSALYLCASSLGAGASTDTQYFGPGTRLTVL.

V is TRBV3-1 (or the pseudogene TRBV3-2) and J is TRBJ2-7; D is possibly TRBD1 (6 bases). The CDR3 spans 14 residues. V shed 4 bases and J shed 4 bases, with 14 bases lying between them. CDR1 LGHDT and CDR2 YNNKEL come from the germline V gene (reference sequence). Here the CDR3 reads CASSPGHGAYEQYF. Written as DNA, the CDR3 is TGTGCCAGCAGCCCGGGACACGGAGCATACGAGCAGTACTTC.

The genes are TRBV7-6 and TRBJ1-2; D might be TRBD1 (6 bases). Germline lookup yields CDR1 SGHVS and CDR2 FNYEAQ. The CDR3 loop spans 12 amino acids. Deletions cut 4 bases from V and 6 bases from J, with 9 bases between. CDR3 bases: TGTGCCAGCAGCTCAACAGGGCATGGCTACACCTTC. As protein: CASSSTGHGYTF.

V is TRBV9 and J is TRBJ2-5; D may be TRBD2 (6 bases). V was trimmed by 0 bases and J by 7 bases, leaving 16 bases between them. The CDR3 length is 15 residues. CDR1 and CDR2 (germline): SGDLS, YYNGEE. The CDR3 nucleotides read TGTGCCAGCAGCGTAGAAGGGGTCCCGGAGGGGACCCAGTACTTC. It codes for CASSVEGVPEGTQYF.

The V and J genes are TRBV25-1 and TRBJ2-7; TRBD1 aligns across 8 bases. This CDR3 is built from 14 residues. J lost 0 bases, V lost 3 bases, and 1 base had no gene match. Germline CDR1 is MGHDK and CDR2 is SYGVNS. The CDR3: CASSDGQGSYEQYF. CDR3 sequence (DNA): TGTGCCAGCAGTGATGGACAGGGCTCCTACGAGCAGTACTTC.

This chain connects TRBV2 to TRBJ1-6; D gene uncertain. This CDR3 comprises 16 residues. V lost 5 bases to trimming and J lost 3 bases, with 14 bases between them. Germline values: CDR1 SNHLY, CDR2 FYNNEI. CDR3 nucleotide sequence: TGTGCCAGCAGTAGGGAGCAGGCCCGCTATAATTCACCCCTCCACTTT. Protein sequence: CASSREQARYNSPLHF. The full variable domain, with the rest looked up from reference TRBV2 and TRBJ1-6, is EPEVTQTPSHQVTQMGQEVILRCVPISNHLYFYWYRQILGQKVEFLVSFYNNEISEKSEIFDDQFSVERPDGSNFTLKIRSTKLEDSAMYFCASSREQARYNSPLHFGNGTRLTVT.

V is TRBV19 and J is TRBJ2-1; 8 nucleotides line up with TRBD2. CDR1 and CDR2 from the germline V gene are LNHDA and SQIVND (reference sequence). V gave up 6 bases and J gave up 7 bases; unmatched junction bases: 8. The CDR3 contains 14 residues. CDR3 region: CASSRTSNGNEQFF. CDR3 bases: TGTGCCAGTAGCCGGACTAGCAACGGTAATGAGCAGTTCTTC. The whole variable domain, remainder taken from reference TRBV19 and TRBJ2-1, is DGGITQSPKYLFRKEGQNVTLSCEQNLNHDAMYWYRQDPGQGLRLIYYSQIVNDFQKGDIAEGYSVSREKKESFPLTVTSAQKNPTAFYLCASSRTSNGNEQFFGPGTRLTVL.

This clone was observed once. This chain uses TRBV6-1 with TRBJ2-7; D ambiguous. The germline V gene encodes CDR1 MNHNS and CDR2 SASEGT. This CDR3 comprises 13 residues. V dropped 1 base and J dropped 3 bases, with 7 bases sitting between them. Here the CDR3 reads CASSEGYSYEQYF. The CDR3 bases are TGTGCCAGCAGTGAAGGTTACAGCTACGAGCAGTACTTC.